One and the same sample provided the 9 T cell receptor beta chains below, sequenced in a study of beta chain features in type 1 diabetes. For these TCRs, the target antigens are not known. Notes on the study in general: Type 1 diabetes patients had moderately but significantly shorter TCRB CDR3s in all four CD4+ subsets.

What was sequenced were expressed TCRB transcripts, since all of the isolated RNA had been reverse transcribed. Assay: immunoSEQ multiplex PCR; the TCRdb copy retains only in-frame clones and omits some. The sample consists of 150,000 to 200,000 clones, approximately 10% of them appearing once. The sequencing input was central memory CD4+ T cells from blood. The source of these receptors is a young woman with type 1 diabetes.

The table lists this clone with a few counts. The gene calls are TRBV7-2 and TRBJ2-7, with 7 positions matching TRBD2. Unmatched junction bases numbered 5, after V lost 2 bases and J lost 1 base. There are 15 residues in the CDR3. The germline gives CDR1 SGHTA, CDR2 FQGNSA. The CDR3 DNA follows: TGTGCCAGCAGCTTATACGGGAGGCCTTCCTACGAGCAGTACTTC. Translated, it gives CASSLYGRPSYEQYF.

This clone turned up a few times. The chain joins TRBV10-1 to TRBJ2-1; maybe TRBD1 (5 bases). The V end was cut by 5 bases, the J end by 5 bases, with 10 bases between. The germline V gene has CDR1 WNHNN and CDR2 SYGVQD (reference sequence). The CDR3 spans 13 residues. CDR3 amino acids: CASSRAGNNEQFF. In nucleotides, the CDR3 is TGCGCCAGCAGTCGGGCAGGGAACAATGAGCAGTTCTTC.

This clone was counted between two and nine times. The rearrangement joins TRBV28 to TRBJ1-2; 9 bases agree with TRBD1. There are 16 residues in the CDR3. The trim removed 6 bases at V and 8 bases at J, leaving 16 bases unmatched. Germline loops: CDR1 MDHEN, CDR2 SYDVKM. The CDR3 DNA is TGTGCCAGCAGCCTCGGACTACCTACAGGGGGCGGAGGCTACACCTTC. It encodes CASSLGLPTGGGGYTF.

The chain recombines TRBV30 with TRBJ2-3; D gene unclear. Germline CDR1 is GTSNPN and CDR2 is SVGIG (reference sequence). With 5 bases removed from V and 2 bases from J, the gap between germline ends came to 14 bases. This CDR3 has 14 amino acids. Here the CDR3 DNA reads TGTGCCTGGCTACCTGGCGGATACACAGATACGCAGTATTTT. Residues: CAWLPGGYTDTQYF.

The rearrangement links TRBV28 to TRBJ1-4, with D unclear. Per the germline V gene, CDR1 is MDHEN and CDR2 is SYDVKM. The CDR3 length is 12 residues. Between the trimmed V and J ends, which lost 9 bases and 0 bases, there was a span of 5 bases. The CDR3, as DNA: TGTGCCAGTACTGCAACTAATGAAAAACTGTTTTTT. It specifies CASTATNEKLFF.

This clone was seen more than once but under ten times. J is TRBJ1-1 and V is TRBV19; D not resolved. The V end lost 8 bases, the J end lost 8 bases, and 18 bases lay between the germline ends. The CDR3 totals 13 residues. Germline V gives CDR1 LNHDA, CDR2 SQIVND (reference sequence). The CDR3 nucleotides are TGTGCCAGTTCTAGCGGGAGCCTCAAGGAAGCTTTCTTT. Residues: CASSSGSLKEAFF.

The V call is TRBV4-1, the J call TRBJ2-7, with D perhaps TRBD1 (6 bases). The CDR3 is 13 amino acids. With 3 bases removed from V and 9 bases from J, the gap between germline ends came to 15 bases. The germline V gene encodes CDR1 MGHRA and CDR2 YSYEKL. CDR3 DNA sequence: TGCGCCAGCAGCCAGAGGGATCGACAGGCGCAGTACTTC. Translating it yields CASSQRDRQAQYF.

The chain combines TRBV11-2 with TRBJ2-3; TRBD2 aligns across 7 bases. The CDR3 runs to 15 residues. Germline V CDR1 and CDR2: SGHAT, FQNNGV. With V trimmed by 5 bases and J by 5 bases, 10 bases remained unmatched. This CDR3 is CASSEMGEGLDTQYF. In DNA, the CDR3 is TGTGCCAGCAGCGAAATGGGGGAGGGCCTAGATACGCAGTATTTT. Full variable domain (outside the CDR3, taken from reference TRBV11-2 and TRBJ2-3): EAGVAQSPRYKIIEKRQSVAFWCNPISGHATLYWYQQILGQGPKLLIQFQNNGVVDDSQLPKDRFSAERLKGVDSTLKIQPAKLEDSAVYLCASSEMGEGLDTQYFGPGTRLTVL.

V usage is TRBV30 and J usage is TRBJ2-7; a possible D gene is TRBD1 (5 bases). V shed 5 bases and J shed 0 bases, with 11 bases lying between them. The germline V gene has CDR1 GTSNPN and CDR2 SVGIG (reference sequence). The CDR3 sequence is 13 residues long. Written as DNA, the CDR3 is TGTGCCTGGGACAGCAACCTCTCCTACGAGCAGTACTTC. Translated: CAWDSNLSYEQYF.